This entry lists 21 T cell receptor beta chains sequenced from one sample in a study of CD8+ T cells in alopecia areata. Indicated treatment: oral pan-JAK inhibitor, 5-10 mg twice daily. RNA extraction was followed by reverse transcription into cDNA, which acted as the sequencing template. The table came from immunoSEQ multiplex PCR; TCRdb's copy has only in-frame clones and leaves some out. The repertoire has hundreds of thousands of clones, approximately 38% of them found once; the top ten carry 0.45% to 0.55%. This specimen consisted of CD4+ T cells sorted from blood, obtained around week 31, from a patient treated with tofacitinib. The receptors were sampled from a human donor with alopecia areata.

The chain links TRBV7-9 to TRBJ2-3; 9 bases map to TRBD1. V gave up 5 bases and J gave up 3 bases; unmatched junction bases: 6. Germline V CDR1 and CDR2: SEHNR, FQNEAQ (reference sequence). There are 15 residues in the CDR3. This CDR3 is CASSPGQGITDTQYF. The CDR3 DNA follows: TGTGCCAGCAGCCCGGGACAGGGAATAACAGATACGCAGTATTTT.

The CDR3 sequence: CAWSAGQGGQPQHF. Written as DNA, the CDR3 is TGTGCCTGGAGTGCCGGACAGGGAGGCCAGCCCCAGCATTTT. V gene TRBV30 combines with J gene TRBJ1-5; TRBD1 agrees at 8 bases. The ends lost 1 base at V and 7 bases at J; junction bases unmatched: 6. CDR1 is GTSNPN, CDR2 SVGIG, per germline (reference sequence). This CDR3 region has 14 residues.

This clone was detected only a few times. The rearrangement uses TRBV15 and TRBJ1-1; D call uncertain. V lost 7 bases, J lost 0 bases, and 9 bases lay in between. Per germline, CDR1 LNHNV and CDR2 YYDKDF (reference sequence). The CDR3 consists of 13 residues. CDR3: CATKNSMNTEAFF. The DNA of the CDR3 is TGTGCCACCAAAAACAGCATGAACACTGAAGCTTTCTTT.

This clone was picked up a small number of times. V usage is TRBV28 and J usage is TRBJ1-1; no clear D gene. In germline, CDR1 is MDHEN, CDR2 SYDVKM. CDR3 length equals 11 residues. The ends were cut back, 6 bases at V and 5 bases at J, with 7 bases in the middle. CDR3 nucleotide sequence: TGTGCCAGCAGCCCTGGAACTGAAGCTTTCTTT. Protein: CASSPGTEAFF.

The chain uses TRBV19 and TRBJ2-7; tentatively, D is TRBD2 (6 bases). Germline V CDR1 and CDR2: LNHDA, SQIVND (reference sequence). V was trimmed by 3 bases and J by 5 bases, leaving 14 bases between them. The CDR3 extends over 14 amino acids. The CDR3 DNA reads TGTGCCAGTAGTATTACCGGGGGTCCCAACGAGCAGTACTTC. It encodes CASSITGGPNEQYF. Together with reference TRBV19 and TRBJ2-7, the CDR3 gives the full variable domain: DGGITQSPKYLFRKEGQNVTLSCEQNLNHDAMYWYRQDPGQGLRLIYYSQIVNDFQKGDIAEGYSVSREKKESFPLTVTSAQKNPTAFYLCASSITGGPNEQYFGPGTRLTVT.

The chain has TRBV20-1 and TRBJ1-1; D call uncertain. Germline V gives CDR1 DFQATT, CDR2 SNEGSKA (reference sequence). This CDR3 is 11 amino acids long. With 3 bases removed from V and 7 bases from J, the gap between germline ends came to 9 bases. CDR3 region: CSARGGFEAFF. The CDR3 nucleotides read TGCAGTGCTAGGGGCGGTTTTGAAGCTTTCTTT.

The rearrangement uses TRBV6-5 and TRBJ2-4; TRBD1 agrees at 8 bases. The length of the CDR3 is 15 residues. CDR1 and CDR2 from the germline V gene are MNHEY and SVGAGI. The V segment lost 6 bases and the J segment 0 bases; nucleotides outside the gene matches: 4. CDR3 nucleotides: TGTGCCAGCAGACCGGACAGGGAAGCCAAAAACATTCAGTACTTC. Encoded protein: CASRPDREAKNIQYF.

This clone appeared a few times. The genes are TRBV10-3 and TRBJ1-5, with 8 bases matching TRBD1. This CDR3 has 15 amino acids. Germline V gene sequence: CDR1 ENHRY, CDR2 SYGVKD. Trimming took 5 bases from V and 6 from J; bases not matched to a gene: 9. CDR3 sequence: CAISPTQGEVQPQHF. CDR3 bases: TGTGCCATCAGTCCCACACAGGGGGAGGTTCAGCCCCAGCATTTT.

This clone was detected once. V and J are TRBV7-9 and TRBJ1-1, with D uncertain. V was shortened by 5 bases and J by 1 base, with 8 bases between the two germline ends. There are 13 residues in the CDR3. Per the germline V gene, CDR1 is SEHNR and CDR2 is FQNEAQ (reference sequence). This chain's CDR3 is CASSQQKNTEAFF. The CDR3 nucleotides are TGTGCCAGCAGCCAACAGAAGAACACTGAAGCTTTCTTT.

V is TRBV5-6 and J is TRBJ2-1, with D perhaps matching TRBD2 (5 bases). Germline V gene data show CDR1 as SGHDT and CDR2 as YYEEEE. The CDR3 is made up of 13 amino acids. Trimming stripped 0 bases from V and 7 bases from J, with 8 bases between. This CDR3 reads CASSLVGMNEQFF. CDR3 nucleotide sequence: TGTGCCAGCAGCTTGGTCGGGATGAATGAGCAGTTCTTC.

This rearrangement joins TRBV7-2 to TRBJ2-7; D might be TRBD2 (7 bases). CDR3 length: 14 residues. Trimming shortened V by 0 bases and J by 3 bases, and 9 bases separated the two germline ends. CDR1 and CDR2 from the germline V gene are SGHTA and FQGNSA. CDR3: CASSLAGGLYEQYF. The CDR3 region has the DNA TGTGCCAGCAGCTTAGCGGGGGGGCTCTACGAGCAGTACTTC.

This chain joins TRBV7-9 and TRBJ2-7; either TRBD1 or TRBD2 may fit D (6 bases each). Per the germline V gene, CDR1 is SEHNR and CDR2 is FQNEAQ (reference sequence). The germline V and J ends were trimmed by 8 bases and 3 bases, with 17 bases remaining between them. The CDR3 has 14 residues. The CDR3 coding sequence is TGTGCCAGCGGGGGGAAGGGACAAAGCTACGAGCAGTACTTC. It specifies CASGGKGQSYEQYF.

This sequence joins TRBV6-6 and TRBJ1-1, with 7 bases that match TRBD1. There are 16 residues in the CDR3. Trimming at V came to 2 bases and at J to 3 bases, leaving 9 bases not matched to a gene. CDR1 is MNHNY, CDR2 SVGAGI, per germline (reference sequence). DNA for the CDR3: TGTGCCAGCAGTTACCGAAGACAGGGCGGAGACACTGAAGCTTTCTTT. Protein product: CASSYRRQGGDTEAFF.

This clone was counted between two and nine times. The chain recombines TRBV18 with TRBJ1-2; perhaps TRBD1 as D (5 bases). The CDR3 runs 13 residues. V lost 6 bases, J lost 8 bases, and 16 bases lay in between. Germline loops: CDR1 KGHSH, CDR2 LQKENI. This chain's CDR3 is CASSPIGGDGYTF. The CDR3 DNA reads TGTGCCAGCTCCCCTATTGGGGGGGACGGCTACACCTTC.

This clone has just a few counts. V gene TRBV5-1 combines with J gene TRBJ1-3, with D uncertain. The germline gives CDR1 SGHRS, CDR2 YFSETQ. This CDR3 has 15 residues. Trimming took off 4 bases at V and 4 bases at J, with 15 bases between the two ends. CDR3 amino acids: CASSPVEASGNTIYF. In nucleotides, the CDR3 is TGCGCCAGCAGCCCGGTGGAGGCGTCCGGAAACACCATATATTTT.

This sequence joins TRBV27 and TRBJ2-1, with no clear D. The V end was cut by 8 bases, the J end by 1 base, with 15 bases between. From germline, CDR1 is MNHEY and CDR2 SMNVEV (reference sequence). CDR3 size: 15 residues. The CDR3 region has the DNA TGTGCCAGCCGCTCTCGTGGGGTGTCCTACAATGAGCAGTTCTTC. Translation gives CASRSRGVSYNEQFF.

V usage is TRBV4-1 and J usage is TRBJ2-7; 8 positions agree with TRBD1. There are 16 residues in the CDR3. Germline CDR1 MGHRA, CDR2 YSYEKL. V lost 3 bases and J lost 2; bases outside the gene matches: 9. The CDR3 loop is CASSHIAGGSPYEQYF. The CDR3 DNA is TGCGCCAGCAGCCACATCGCAGGGGGCAGCCCCTACGAGCAGTACTTC.

The chain employs TRBV5-1 and TRBJ2-5; TRBD1 aligns across 11 bases. CDR1 is SGHRS and CDR2 is YFSETQ in the germline V gene. Losses at the gene ends were 6 bases for V and 5 bases for J; bases not matched to a gene: 12. This CDR3 is 16 amino acids long. The CDR3 coding sequence is TGCGCCAGCACTCCTGGGACAGGGGGATATAGGGAGACCCAGTACTTC. Translated, it gives CASTPGTGGYRETQYF.

The gene calls are TRBV30 and TRBJ2-1; 9 positions agree with TRBD2. The V and J ends lost 3 bases and 7 bases, in that order; junction bases with no gene match: 7. The CDR3 extends over 14 amino acids. CDR1 is GTSNPN, CDR2 SVGIG, per germline (reference sequence). CDR3 protein: CAWSTLAGWNEQFF. CDR3 nucleotide sequence: TGTGCCTGGAGCACCCTAGCGGGATGGAATGAGCAGTTCTTC.

This clone was picked up a small number of times. The chain has TRBV4-1 and TRBJ1-5; D possibly corresponds to TRBD1 (5 bases). This CDR3 is built from 15 residues. V dropped 4 bases and J dropped 8 bases, with 18 bases sitting between them. Germline V lookup: CDR1 MGHRA, CDR2 YSYEKL. DNA for the CDR3: TGCGCCAGCAGCCGCCTAGGGCAGGGAACGGAGCCCCAGCATTTT. Its protein is CASSRLGQGTEPQHF.

The sample holds a few counts of this clone. This sample also contains other DNA sequences that code for the same CDR3. The chain carries TRBV6-1 and TRBJ1-5; 9 positions match TRBD1. With 6 bases clipped from V and 1 base from J, the junction kept 4 bases outside the gene matches. This CDR3 has 15 residues. CDR1 is MNHNS, CDR2 SASEGT, per germline. The CDR3 coding sequence is TGTGCCAGCAGGGGACAGGGAGTAAGCAATCAGCCCCAGCATTTT. This translates into CASRGQGVSNQPQHF.